This TCR beta chain was identified in a study of vaccination and CD4 T cells after COVID-19. Overall study context: At a median around 100 days (range 35 to 161) after diagnosis, post-COVID samples were drawn.

The CDR3 has 15 residues. Germline CDR1 and CDR2: SGHTA and FQGTGA. V shed 1 base and J shed 3 bases, with 12 bases lying between them. Regarding the study as a whole: The study sampled relatively few convalescent patients and omitted early post-infection timepoints.

A remark on this clonotype: Its specificity is unknown.

TCRdb used MiXCR to reprocess the PCR reads, holding one entry per CDR3 protein. Counted here are fewer than 20,000 distinct CDR3 sequences, 66% occurring once; the ten biggest clones make up approximately 1.2%. The sample consisted of CD4+ T cells from blood, taken after SARS-CoV-2 vaccination. This receptor was taken from a human donor who had recovered from COVID-19. V gene TRBV7-3 combines with J gene TRBJ1-2, with D uncertain. The CDR3 sequence is CASSLRAEEDYGYTF. The DNA of the CDR3 is TGTGCCAGCAGCTTAAGGGCCGAAGAAGACTATGGCTACACCTTC.